Sequencing of this T cell receptor (beta chain) was carried out in a study of blood T cell repertoires in COVID-19. As for the study in general: T cells, B-cell-depleted T cells, or PBMCs provided the cDNA or gDNA that served as material.

The CDR3 has 11 amino acids. In germline, CDR1 is MDHEN, CDR2 SYDVKM. V lost 4 bases to trimming and J lost 4 bases, with 5 bases between them. The method was immunoSEQ multiplex PCR; TCRdb's version includes in-frame clones alone and lacks a portion of them. The data hold fewer than 300,000 clones, with less than 85% observed a single time. Material for sequencing was peripheral blood. The receptor was isolated from a woman aged 18 to 35 with acute or convalescent COVID-19. J is TRBJ2-7 and V is TRBV28; unclear D gene. The CDR3 nucleotides read TGTGCCAGCAGTTCCTTGTACGAGCAGTACTTC. It yields the protein CASSSLYEQYF.